The text below deals with one T cell receptor beta chain. The antigen is undetermined. This record belongs to a study of T cell responses to AZD1222 COVID-19 vaccine. About the research overall: Second doses at about 4 or about 12 weeks were pooled. Points from the study as a whole: Of spike-specific TCRs, nearly half reportedly target regions left unmutated in variants.

With 4 bases clipped from V and 8 bases from J, the junction kept 2 bases outside the gene matches. This CDR3 has 12 residues. Germline V gives CDR1 LGHDT, CDR2 YNNKEL (reference sequence). Clones were read by immunoSEQ multiplex PCR, and TCRdb kept only the in-frame ones, dropping some. The profile covers 150,000 to 200,000 clones, with about 90% appearing a single time and about 1.5% taken by the ten largest. V usage is TRBV3-1 (or the pseudogene TRBV3-2) and J usage is TRBJ2-1, with 7 positions matching TRBD1. This receptor was taken from an adult in good health. The material was peripheral blood, obtained on day 0 of AZD1222 vaccination. CDR3 protein: CASSLRGHEQFF. The DNA for the CDR3 is TGTGCCAGCAGCCTAAGGGGGCATGAGCAGTTCTTC.